The next 5 T cell receptor beta chains were all read from a single sample in a study of cytomegalovirus exposure and HLA in healthy donors. Use of 60 Vbeta and 13 Jbeta primers characterized the PCR. Here immunoSEQ multiplex PCR was the method, and the copy in TCRdb shows in-frame clones only, minus some. This table holds about 120,000 clones, roughly two thirds found once. Sequences were obtained from PBMCs. These receptors originate from a man under 40 in good health and CMV-seropositive.

Remarks on this clone: This same CDR3 is encoded by further DNA sequences in the sample. This chain links TRBV7-9 with TRBJ1-4; TRBD1 might be the D (5 bases). The CDR3 covers 17 residues. Germline loops: CDR1 SEHNR, CDR2 FQNEAQ (reference sequence). V lost 5 bases, J lost 0 bases, and 16 bases lay in between. CDR3 coding DNA: TGTGCCAGCAGCCTGCCAGCTTTGACAGCAACTAATGAAAAACTGTTTTTT. Residues: CASSLPALTATNEKLFF.

This clone was counted a few times. This chain links TRBV6-6 with TRBJ2-1; 7 bases fit TRBD2. J was trimmed by 6 bases and V by 4 bases; bases with no gene match: 6. The CDR3 contains 14 residues. Germline V CDR1 and CDR2: MNHNY, SVGAGI (reference sequence). The CDR3 DNA sequence: TGTGCCAGCAGTTTCCGGGAGGAAAGCAATGAGCAGTTCTTC. Amino acids: CASSFREESNEQFF.

V usage is TRBV6-5 and J usage is TRBJ2-5; TRBD2 is a possible D gene (6 bases). CDR1 is MNHEY and CDR2 is SVGAGI in the germline V gene. The CDR3 extends over 12 amino acids. V lost 6 bases, J lost 5 bases, and 10 bases lay in between. The CDR3 spells CASSRGAETQYF. As DNA, the CDR3 is TGTGCCAGCAGCCGCGGGGCGGAGACCCAGTACTTC.

This chain links TRBV14 with TRBJ2-7, with a weak D call TRBD1 (6 bases). The CDR3 has 15 residues. Germline values: CDR1 SGHDN, CDR2 FVKESK. V dropped 4 bases and J dropped 5 bases, with 18 bases sitting between them. CDR3 protein: CASSLWGQEIDEQYF. The CDR3 bases are TGTGCCAGCAGCCTTTGGGGGCAGGAGATCGACGAGCAGTACTTC.

This clone was seen a handful of times. This rearrangement joins TRBV7-8 to TRBJ2-7, with 12 bases aligning to TRBD1. V shed 7 bases and J 7 bases; nucleotides not matched to a gene: 14. Germline V gene sequence: CDR1 SGHVS, CDR2 FQNEAQ. There are 16 residues in the CDR3. This CDR3 reads CASNPGTGQGAGEQYF. The CDR3 DNA sequence: TGTGCCAGCAACCCGGGAACGGGACAGGGGGCGGGGGAGCAGTACTTC.